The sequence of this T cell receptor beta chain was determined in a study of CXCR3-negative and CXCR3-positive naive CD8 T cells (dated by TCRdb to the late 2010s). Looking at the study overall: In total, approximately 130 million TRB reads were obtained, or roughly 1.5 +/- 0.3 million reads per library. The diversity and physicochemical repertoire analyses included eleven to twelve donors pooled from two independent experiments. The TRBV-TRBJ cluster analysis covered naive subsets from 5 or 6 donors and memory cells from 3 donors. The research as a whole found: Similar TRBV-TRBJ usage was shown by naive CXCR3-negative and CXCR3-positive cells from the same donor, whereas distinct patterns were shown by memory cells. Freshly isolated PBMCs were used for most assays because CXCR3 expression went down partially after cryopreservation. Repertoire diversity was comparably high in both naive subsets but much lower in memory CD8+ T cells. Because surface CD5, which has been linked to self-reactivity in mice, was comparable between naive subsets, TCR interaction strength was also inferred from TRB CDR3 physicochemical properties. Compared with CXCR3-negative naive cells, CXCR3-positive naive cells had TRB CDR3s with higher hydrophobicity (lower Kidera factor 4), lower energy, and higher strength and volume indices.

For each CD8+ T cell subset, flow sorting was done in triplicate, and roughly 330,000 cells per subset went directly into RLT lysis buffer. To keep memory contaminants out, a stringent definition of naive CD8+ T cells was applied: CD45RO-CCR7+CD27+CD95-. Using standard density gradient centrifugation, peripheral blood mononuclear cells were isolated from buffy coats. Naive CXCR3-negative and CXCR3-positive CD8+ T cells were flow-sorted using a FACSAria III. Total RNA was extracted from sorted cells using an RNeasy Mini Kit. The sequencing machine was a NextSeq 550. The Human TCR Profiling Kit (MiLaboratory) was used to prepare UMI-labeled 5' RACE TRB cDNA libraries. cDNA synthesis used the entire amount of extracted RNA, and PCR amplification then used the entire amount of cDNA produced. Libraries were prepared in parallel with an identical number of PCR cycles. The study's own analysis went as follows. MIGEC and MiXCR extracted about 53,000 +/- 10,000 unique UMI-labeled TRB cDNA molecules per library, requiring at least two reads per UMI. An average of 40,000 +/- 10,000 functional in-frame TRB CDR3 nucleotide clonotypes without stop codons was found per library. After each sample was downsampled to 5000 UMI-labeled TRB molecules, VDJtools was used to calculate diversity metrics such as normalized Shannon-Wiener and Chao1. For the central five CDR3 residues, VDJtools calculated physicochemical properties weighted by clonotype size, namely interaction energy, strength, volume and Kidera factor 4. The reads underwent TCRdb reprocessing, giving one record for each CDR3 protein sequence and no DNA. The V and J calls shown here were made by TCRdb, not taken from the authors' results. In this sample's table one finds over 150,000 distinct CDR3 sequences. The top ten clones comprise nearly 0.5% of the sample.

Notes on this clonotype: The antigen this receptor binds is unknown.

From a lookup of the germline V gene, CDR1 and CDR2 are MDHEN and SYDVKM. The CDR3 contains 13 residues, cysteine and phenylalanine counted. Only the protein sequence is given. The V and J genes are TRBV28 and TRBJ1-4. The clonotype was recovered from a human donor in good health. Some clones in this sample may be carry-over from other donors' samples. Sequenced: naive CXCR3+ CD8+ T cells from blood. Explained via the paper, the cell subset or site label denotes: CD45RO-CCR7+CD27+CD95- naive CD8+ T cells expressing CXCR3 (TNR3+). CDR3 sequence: CASRTVLNEKLFF. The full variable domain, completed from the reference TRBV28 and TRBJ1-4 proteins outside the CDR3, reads DVKVTQSSRYLVKRTGEKVFLECVQDMDHENMFWYRQDPGLGLRLIYFSYDVKMKEKGDIPEGYSVSREKKERFSLILESASTNQTSMYLCASRTVLNEKLFFGSGTQLSVL.